One sample yielded the 14 T cell receptor beta chains listed below, sequenced in a study of graft-versus-host responses after intestinal transplantation. Assay: immunoSEQ multiplex PCR; the TCRdb copy retains only in-frame clones and omits some. The repertoire consists of approximately 38,000 clones, with around 83% occurring once and the leading ten covering 3.5%. Sequenced here: PBMCs, sampled approximately 1,000 days after transplant. The receptors shown here come from a human patient who received an intestinal transplant, so some T cells may come from the graft donor.

The chain joins TRBV5-1 to TRBJ2-7; no definite D call. CDR3 length: 13 residues. From germline, CDR1 is SGHRS and CDR2 YFSETQ. V lost 0 bases to trimming and J lost 7 bases, with 11 bases between them. The CDR3 DNA reads TGCGCCAGCAGCTTGGCGGACCGTCGGGAGCAGTACTTC. Translation gives CASSLADRREQYF.

V usage is TRBV18 and J usage is TRBJ2-1; the match to TRBD2 covers 14 bases. V shed 3 bases, J shed 15 bases, and the junction held 7 bases outside the gene matches. Looked up from germline, CDR1 is KGHSH and CDR2 is LQKENI. This CDR3 spans 14 amino acids. This chain's CDR3 is CASSPEGLAGVVFF. The CDR3 nucleotides are TGTGCCAGCTCACCGGAGGGACTAGCGGGGGTGGTGTTCTTC.

The CDR3 region has the DNA TGTGCCAGCAGCTTGGTAACCCCCCCCGAGACCCAGTACTTC. Translated, it gives CASSLVTPPETQYF. The chain uses TRBV5-5 and TRBJ2-5; D remains unclear. CDR3 size: 14 residues. The V end was cut by 0 bases, the J end by 5 bases, with 11 bases between. The germline CDR1 and CDR2 sequences are SGHKS and YYEKEE (reference sequence).

This rearrangement joins TRBV15 to TRBJ1-1; possibly TRBD1 for D (6 bases). The germline V gene has CDR1 LNHNV and CDR2 YYDKDF (reference sequence). Between the trimmed V and J ends, which lost 0 bases and 2 bases, there was a span of 13 bases. CDR3 length equals 16 residues. Here the CDR3 reads CATSRDRGVPNTEAFF. In DNA, the CDR3 is TGTGCCACCAGCAGAGACAGGGGCGTTCCCAACACTGAAGCTTTCTTT. Using reference TRBV15 and TRBJ1-1 for the parts outside the CDR3, the full variable domain is DAMVIQNPRYQVTQFGKPVTLSCSQTLNHNVMYWYQQKSSQAPKLLFHYYDKDFNNEADTPDNFQSRRPNTSFCFLDIRSPGLGDTAMYLCATSRDRGVPNTEAFFGQGTRLTVV.

This clone was counted between two and nine times. The V and J genes are TRBV7-9 and TRBJ2-2; D ambiguous. The V end lost 1 base, the J end lost 4 bases, and 4 bases lay between the germline ends. Germline V gene data show CDR1 as SEHNR and CDR2 as FQNEAQ (reference sequence). The CDR3 is 13 residues long. CDR3 coding DNA: TGTGCCAGCAGCTTAGGGTCCACCGGGGAGCTGTTTTTT. Its translation is CASSLGSTGELFF.

The genes are TRBV18 and TRBJ1-3; 7 bases align to TRBD1. The germline CDR1 and CDR2 sequences are KGHSH and LQKENI. The CDR3 consists of 14 residues. Trimming at V came to 2 bases and at J to 4 bases, leaving 2 bases not matched to a gene. The CDR3 reads CASSPKTGGNTIYF. In nucleotides, the CDR3 is TGTGCCAGCTCACCAAAGACAGGGGGAAACACCATATATTTT.

The J gene is TRBJ2-3, the V gene TRBV2; TRBD2 matches 10 bases. The V and J ends lost 4 bases and 1 base, in that order; junction bases with no gene match: 5. CDR3 length: 16 amino acids. From germline, CDR1 is SNHLY and CDR2 FYNNEI. CDR3 nucleotide sequence: TGTGCCAGCAGTGCGCCGCTAGCGGGGGGCACAGATACGCAGTATTTT. As protein: CASSAPLAGGTDTQYF.

The chain joins TRBV19 to TRBJ2-1; TRBD2 agrees at 10 bases. Germline-derived CDR1 and CDR2 are LNHDA and SQIVND (reference sequence). J gave up 8 bases and V 4 bases, and 5 bases lay outside the gene matches. This CDR3 region has 14 residues. Here the CDR3 reads CASSTPGLADEQFF. CDR3 in DNA: TGTGCCAGTAGTACCCCAGGACTAGCGGATGAGCAGTTCTTC.

This clone was counted between two and nine times. J is TRBJ1-2 and V is TRBV7-9; 7 bases align to TRBD1. Germline assignment: CDR1 SEHNR and CDR2 FQNEAQ (reference sequence). V lost 4 bases to trimming and J lost 3 bases; unmatched junction nucleotides: 2. The CDR3 sequence is 13 residues long. CDR3 sequence reads: CASSYGTDYGYTF. CDR3 bases: TGTGCCAGCAGCTATGGGACAGACTATGGCTACACCTTC.

The chain recombines TRBV19 with TRBJ1-5; 9 nucleotides align to TRBD1. Germline trimming cut 8 bases from V and 1 base from J; bases unmatched to any gene: 9. The CDR3 is made up of 16 amino acids. The germline V gene has CDR1 LNHDA and CDR2 SQIVND (reference sequence). CDR3 DNA: TGTGCCAGTGGTCCGGGACAGGGAGGGAGCAATCAGCCCCAGCATTTT. Its translation: CASGPGQGGSNQPQHF.

This clone has a single count. The chain carries TRBV19 and TRBJ1-2; 7 bases line up with TRBD1. The V and J ends lost 3 bases and 7 bases, in that order; junction bases with no gene match: 11. Germline CDR1 and CDR2: LNHDA and SQIVND (reference sequence). The CDR3 consists of 15 residues. The CDR3 protein is CASSIGTETFFGYTF. The CDR3 nucleotides read TGTGCCAGTAGTATCGGGACAGAGACTTTTTTTGGCTACACCTTC. Full variable domain (outside the CDR3, taken from reference TRBV19 and TRBJ1-2): DGGITQSPKYLFRKEGQNVTLSCEQNLNHDAMYWYRQDPGQGLRLIYYSQIVNDFQKGDIAEGYSVSREKKESFPLTVTSAQKNPTAFYLCASSIGTETFFGYTFGSGTRLTVV.

This clone has just one count. V usage is TRBV27 and J usage is TRBJ2-1; 12 nucleotides agree with TRBD2. The trim removed 4 bases at V and 6 bases at J, leaving 1 base unmatched. There are 14 residues in the CDR3. The germline V gene encodes CDR1 MNHEY and CDR2 SMNVEV (reference sequence). CDR3 sequence (DNA): TGTGCCAGCAGTTGGACTAGCGGGATCAATGAGCAGTTCTTC. Translated, it gives CASSWTSGINEQFF.

This sequence joins TRBV5-1 and TRBJ1-1; 7 nucleotides line up with TRBD1. The CDR3 is 14 amino acids. From germline, CDR1 is SGHRS and CDR2 YFSETQ. The V and J ends lost 0 bases and 2 bases, in that order; junction bases with no gene match: 1. CDR3 protein: CASSLEGANTEAFF. CDR3 DNA: TGCGCCAGCAGCTTGGAGGGGGCCAACACTGAAGCTTTCTTT.

This chain uses TRBV4-2 with TRBJ2-7, with 10 bases lining up with TRBD2. Germline CDR1 and CDR2: LGHNA and YNFKEQ. Germline trimming cut 0 bases from V and 2 bases from J; bases unmatched to any gene: 10. The CDR3 extends over 18 amino acids. The CDR3 sequence: CASSQDVQTSGFTYEQYF. For the CDR3, the DNA is TGTGCCAGCAGCCAAGACGTACAGACTAGCGGGTTTACCTACGAGCAGTACTTC.